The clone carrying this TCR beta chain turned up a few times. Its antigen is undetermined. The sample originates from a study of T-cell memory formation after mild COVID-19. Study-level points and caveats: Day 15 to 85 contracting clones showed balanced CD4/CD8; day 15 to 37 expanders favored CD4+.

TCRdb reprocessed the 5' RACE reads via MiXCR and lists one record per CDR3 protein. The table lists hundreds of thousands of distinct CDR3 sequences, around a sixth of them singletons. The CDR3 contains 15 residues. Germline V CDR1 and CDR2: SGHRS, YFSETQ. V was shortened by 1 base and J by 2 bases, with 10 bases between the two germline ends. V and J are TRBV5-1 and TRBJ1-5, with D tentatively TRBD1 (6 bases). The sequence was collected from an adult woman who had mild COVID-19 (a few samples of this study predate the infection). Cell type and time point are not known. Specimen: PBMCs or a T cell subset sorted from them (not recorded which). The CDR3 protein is CASSLTGLGNQPQHF. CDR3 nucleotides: TGCGCCAGCAGCTTGACAGGGTTGGGCAATCAGCCCCAGCATTTT.